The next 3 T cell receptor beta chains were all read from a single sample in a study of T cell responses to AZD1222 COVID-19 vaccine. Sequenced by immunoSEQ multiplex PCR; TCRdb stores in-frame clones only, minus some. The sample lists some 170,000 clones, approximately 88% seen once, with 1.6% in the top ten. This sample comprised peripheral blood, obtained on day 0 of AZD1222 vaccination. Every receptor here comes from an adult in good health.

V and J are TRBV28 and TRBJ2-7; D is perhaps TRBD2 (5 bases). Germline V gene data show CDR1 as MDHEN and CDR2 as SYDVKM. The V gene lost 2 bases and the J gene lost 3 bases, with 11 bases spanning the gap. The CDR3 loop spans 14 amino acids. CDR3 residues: CASSLPASGYEQYF. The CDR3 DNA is TGTGCCAGCAGTTTACCCGCCAGCGGCTACGAGCAGTACTTC.

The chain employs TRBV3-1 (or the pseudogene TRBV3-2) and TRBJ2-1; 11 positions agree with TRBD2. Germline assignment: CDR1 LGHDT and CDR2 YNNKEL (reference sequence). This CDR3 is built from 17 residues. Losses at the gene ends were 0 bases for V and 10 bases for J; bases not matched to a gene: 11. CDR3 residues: CASSQERLAGGVPEQFF. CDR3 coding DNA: TGTGCCAGCAGCCAAGAGAGGCTAGCGGGAGGCGTTCCCGAGCAGTTCTTC.

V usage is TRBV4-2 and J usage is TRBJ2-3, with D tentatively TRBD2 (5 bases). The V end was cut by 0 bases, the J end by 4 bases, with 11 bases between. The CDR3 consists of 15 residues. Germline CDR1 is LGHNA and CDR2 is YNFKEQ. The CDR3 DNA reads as TGTGCCAGCAGCCAAGATTTCCTAGCTCCAGATACGCAGTATTTT. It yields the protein CASSQDFLAPDTQYF.